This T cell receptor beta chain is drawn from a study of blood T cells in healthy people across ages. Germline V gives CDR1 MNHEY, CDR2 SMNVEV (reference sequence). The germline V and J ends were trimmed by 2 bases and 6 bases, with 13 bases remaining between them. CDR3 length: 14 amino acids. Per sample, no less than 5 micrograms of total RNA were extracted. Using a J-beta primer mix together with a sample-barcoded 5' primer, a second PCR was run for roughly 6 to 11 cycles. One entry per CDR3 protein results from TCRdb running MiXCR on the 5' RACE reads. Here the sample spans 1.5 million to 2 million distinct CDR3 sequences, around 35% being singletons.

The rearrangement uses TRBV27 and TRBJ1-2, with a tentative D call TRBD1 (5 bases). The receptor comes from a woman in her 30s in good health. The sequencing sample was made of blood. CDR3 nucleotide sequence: TGTGCCAGCAGTTTACGGCAGGGTATGGATGGCTACACCTTC. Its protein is CASSLRQGMDGYTF.